The rows below give T cell receptor beta chains drawn from one sample of a study of T cell repertoires in cytomegalovirus infection. The antigens of these receptors remain unknown. TCRdb itself ran the reads through MiXCR, one entry per CDR3 protein. Among about 83,000 distinct CDR3 sequences listed, more than 20% were seen once. This specimen consisted of CD8+ T cells from cultured PBMCs, obtained from culture after CMV antigen stimulation. The receptors shown here come from a human donor in good health (CMV status not recorded). Some clones in this sample may be carry-over from other donors' samples. CDR3s include the opening cysteine and the closing phenylalanine or tryptophan. D genes are given only for firm matches. Clone sizes are given selectively: once, few, many, or a class where the clone is expanded.

d_call cdr3_length j_call v_call clone_size cdr3_nt cdr3_aa
TRBD1 18 TRBJ2-6 TRBV7-6 NA TGTGCCAGCAGCTTAACCGGGACAGGGGAGTCTGGGGCCAACGTCCTGACTTTC CASSLTGTGESGANVLTF
TRBD1 16 TRBJ1-1 TRBV5-1 many TGCGCCAGCAGCCCCACGACAGGGGCGGAGAACACTGAAGCTTTCTTT CASSPTTGAENTEAFF
TRBD1 15 TRBJ1-5 TRBV6-5 NA TGTGCCAGCAGTTCTCAGGGGGCGGGCAATCAGCCCCAGCATTTT CASSSQGAGNQPQHF
NA 15 TRBJ2-6 TRBV6-5 NA TGTGCCAGCAGTTACCTAGCCTCTGGGGCCAACGTCCTGACTTTC CASSYLASGANVLTF
TRBD1 17 TRBJ2-2 TRBV4-3 few TGCGCCAGCAGCCGAGCAGACAGGGATATGGACACCGGGGAGCTGTTTTTT CASSRADRDMDTGELFF
TRBD2 16 TRBJ2-3 TRBV5-1 NA TGCGCCAGCAGCTTGGGGGCAGCGGGGAGCACAGATACGCAGTATTTT CASSLGAAGSTDTQYF
TRBD2 16 TRBJ2-1 TRBV27 NA TGTGCCACCAGGACTAGCGGGTCTAGCTCCTACAATGAGCAGTTCTTC CATRTSGSSSYNEQFF
NA 14 TRBJ2-2 TRBV11-2 NA TGTGCCAGCAGCTTGGCGGGGATCACCGGGGAGCTGTTTTTT CASSLAGITGELFF
NA 15 TRBJ2-2 TRBV6-6 NA TGTGCCAGCAGTTGGGGGACAATCGACACCGGGGAGCTGTTTTTT CASSWGTIDTGELFF
TRBD1 15 TRBJ2-3 TRBV11-3 NA TGTGCCAGCAGCTTACGGACAGGGGAATCAGATACGCAGTATTTT CASSLRTGESDTQYF
TRBD1 17 TRBJ1-4 TRBV7-9 many TGTGCCAGCAGCCCCCGGACAGGCGACGCAACTAATGAAAAACTGTTTTTT CASSPRTGDATNEKLFF
NA 16 TRBJ2-2 TRBV28 few TGTGCCAGCAGTTTGTTAGCGTATAAATCCACCGGGGAGCTGTTTTTT CASSLLAYKSTGELFF
NA 16 TRBJ2-2 TRBV7-8 many TGTGCCAGCAGCTCACAGGGAGATATCAGCACCGGGGAGCTGTTTTTT CASSSQGDISTGELFF
NA 15 TRBJ1-2 TRBV7-6 many TGTGCCAGCAGCTTAGATATGGGATTCGGGTATGGCTACACCTTC CASSLDMGFGYGYTF
NA 15 TRBJ1-2 TRBV27 NA TGTGCCAACAGTTTATCGGGGCTCGGCCCGTATGGCTACACCTTC CANSLSGLGPYGYTF
NA 15 TRBJ2-7 TRBV27 NA TGTGCCAGCAGTTTGGCTGGGACACTCTTTAACGAGCAGTACTTC CASSLAGTLFNEQYF
NA 15 TRBJ2-7 TRBV10-3 once TGTGCCATCAGTGAGGGACAGAGAATGACCTACGAGCAGTACTTC CAISEGQRMTYEQYF
NA 12 TRBJ2-7 TRBV30 NA TGTGCCTGGAGTGAGGGCCTCTACGAGCAGTACTTC CAWSEGLYEQYF
NA 14 TRBJ2-5 TRBV7-6 many TGTGCCAGCAGCCCTCTAGCGTACCAAGAGACCCAGTACTTC CASSPLAYQETQYF
NA 15 TRBJ2-5 TRBV30 NA TGTGCCTGGAGTGTATCCTCCGGGTACCAAGAGACCCAGTACTTC CAWSVSSGYQETQYF
NA 15 TRBJ2-7 TRBV7-9 NA TGTGCCAGCAGTCCCGCGACTCTGCCGCCCTACGAGCAGTACTTC CASSPATLPPYEQYF
NA 11 TRBJ1-5 TRBV20-1 NA TGCAGTGCTAGCCCCACTTCAACACAGCATTTT CSASPTSTQHF
TRBD2 18 TRBJ2-3 TRBV19 few TGTGCCAGTAGTACCCCGCGTGGAAAGCGGGGGCCCACAGATACGCAGTATTTT CASSTPRGKRGPTDTQYF
TRBD1 14 TRBJ2-7 TRBV6-5 NA TGTGCCAGCAGTTACGGGACAGGGATCCACGAGCAGTACTTC CASSYGTGIHEQYF
TRBD1 14 TRBJ1-1 TRBV25-1 NA TGTGCCAGCATCCTGACAGGGGGAAACACTGAAGCTTTCTTT CASILTGGNTEAFF
TRBD2 17 TRBJ2-1 TRBV2 few TGTGCCAGCAGTGAACTCTCCCGGACTAGCGGATACAATGAGCAGTTCTTC CASSELSRTSGYNEQFF
NA 15 TRBJ2-7 TRBV6-6 few TGTGCCAGCTCTCTACGGGGATCTAGGCCAAACGAGCAGTACTTC CASSLRGSRPNEQYF
NA 13 TRBJ2-7 TRBV7-9 many TGTGCCAGCAGGACGGAGGGCCCCGACGAGCAGTACTTC CASRTEGPDEQYF
NA 15 TRBJ1-4 TRBV19 NA TGTGCCAGTAGCTCAGGAGTTGCAACTAATGAAAAACTGTTTTTT CASSSGVATNEKLFF
NA 12 TRBJ2-5 TRBV7-2 many TGTGCCAGCAGCCCGGACTCTCGGGACTTTTACTTC CASSPDSRDFYF
TRBD2 15 TRBJ2-1 TRBV11-2 few TGTGCCAGCAGCCTTCTAGCGGGGGGCCTGAATGAGCAGTTCTTC CASSLLAGGLNEQFF
NA 13 TRBJ1-6 TRBV12-3/TRBV12-4 few TGTGCCAGCAGTTTATTGGGAAATTCACCCCTCCACTTT CASSLLGNSPLHF
NA 13 TRBJ1-2 TRBV27 few TGTGCCAGCAGTTTATCGGGGAGCTATGGCTACACCTTC CASSLSGSYGYTF
NA 15 TRBJ2-1 TRBV20-1 NA TGCAGTGCTAGAGATTTAGATCTTACCTACAATGAGCAGTTCTTC CSARDLDLTYNEQFF
TRBD1 17 TRBJ1-1 TRBV2 once TGTGCCAGCAGTGAAGCCCGGACAGGGGAGGTGAACACTGAAGCTTTCTTT CASSEARTGEVNTEAFF
NA 15 TRBJ2-3 TRBV28 NA TGTGCCAGCAGTTTATCAGACAATCCGGCAGATACGCAGTATTTT CASSLSDNPADTQYF
TRBD2 15 TRBJ2-1 TRBV5-1 NA TGCGCCAGCAGCTTGGCGTCGGGGGGGTACAATGAGCAGTTCTTC CASSLASGGYNEQFF
NA 13 TRBJ1-1 TRBV7-2 many TGTGCCAGCAGACAGGGTTTGAACACTGAAGCTTTCTTT CASRQGLNTEAFF
NA 12 TRBJ1-4 TRBV6-6 NA TGTGCCAGCAGTTCCCCCGGGGAAAAACTGTTTTTT CASSSPGEKLFF
NA 15 TRBJ2-2 TRBV11-3 many TGTGCCAGCGGATCCCCAAGGGAGGACACCGGGGAGCTGTTTTTT CASGSPREDTGELFF
TRBD2 15 TRBJ2-2 TRBV7-9 many TGTGCCAGCAGCCGAGAGGGGACTAGCGCCCGGGAGCTGTTTTTT CASSREGTSARELFF
TRBD1 11 TRBJ2-7 TRBV5-5 NA TGTGCCAGCAGCCCGGACAGGGGAGAGTACTTC CASSPDRGEYF
NA 13 TRBJ2-1 TRBV19 few TGTGCCAGTAGTCAGGGACGTTACAATGAGCAGTTCTTC CASSQGRYNEQFF
NA 14 TRBJ1-2 TRBV27 NA TGTGCCAGCACCCAAATTGGGGGTAACTATGGCTACACCTTC CASTQIGGNYGYTF
NA 19 TRBJ2-7 TRBV7-9 many TGTGCCAGCAGCTTAGTCGTTTCTCAGGGGGGACAGAGAAATTACGAGCAGTACTTC CASSLVVSQGGQRNYEQYF
NA 14 TRBJ1-6 TRBV12-3/TRBV12-4 many TGTGCCAGCAGTCCCGGACGGGACAATTCACCCCTCCACTTT CASSPGRDNSPLHF
NA 11 TRBJ2-7 TRBV10-1 few TGCGCCAGCAGCGAGGGGGGGGCGCAGTACTTC CASSEGGAQYF
TRBD2 12 TRBJ2-1 TRBV19 NA TGTGCCAGTAGTCGGGGGGTTAATGAGCAGTTCTTC CASSRGVNEQFF
TRBD2 13 TRBJ2-3 TRBV6-6 NA TGTGCCAGTGCGGGAGTCAGCACAGATACGCAGTATTTT CASAGVSTDTQYF
TRBD1 16 TRBJ2-7 TRBV28 NA TGTGCCAGCAGTTTACCCACAGGGGGCGTCGGCTACGAGCAGTACTTC CASSLPTGGVGYEQYF
NA 14 TRBJ1-2 TRBV5-6 NA TGTGCCAGCAGCTTGTGGGCGGGGGCTGGTGGCTACACCTTC CASSLWAGAGGYTF
TRBD1 16 TRBJ2-3 TRBV7-9 many TGTGCCAGCAGCTCTCGGACAGGGGGACGCACAGATACGCAGTATTTT CASSSRTGGRTDTQYF
TRBD2 15 TRBJ2-4 TRBV7-8 NA TGTGCCAGCAGCTTAGCAGGCGGGGGAGGGAACATTCAGTACTTC CASSLAGGGGNIQYF
NA 14 TRBJ2-7 TRBV27 NA TGTGCCAGCAGTTTATCAGGGGCGCGCTACGAGCAGTACTTC CASSLSGARYEQYF